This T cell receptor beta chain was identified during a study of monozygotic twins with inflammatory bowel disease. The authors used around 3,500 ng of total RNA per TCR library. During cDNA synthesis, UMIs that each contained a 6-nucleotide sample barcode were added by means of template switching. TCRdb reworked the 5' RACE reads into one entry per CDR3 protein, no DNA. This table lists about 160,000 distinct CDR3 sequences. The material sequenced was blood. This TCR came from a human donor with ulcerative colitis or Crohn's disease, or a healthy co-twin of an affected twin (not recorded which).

CDR3 in amino acids: CSATGPPDGYEQYF. The rearrangement links TRBV20-1 to TRBJ2-7; TCRdb gives TRBD1 as the D gene, but with no DNA this cannot be confirmed. Germline V gene lookup returns CDR1 DFQATT and CDR2 SNEGSKA (reference sequence). The CDR3 has 14 amino acids.